The rows below give T cell receptor beta chains drawn from one sample of a study of blood T cell repertoires in COVID-19. Measured with immunoSEQ multiplex PCR; TCRdb has only the in-frame clones, and not every one. Here the sample spans 250,000 to 400,000 clones, 90% being singletons. Sequenced: PBMCs or T cells enriched from blood (not recorded which). Receptors originate from a man aged 60 to 75 who had recovered from COVID-19. Both conserved end residues are part of each CDR3. The D gene is left open where the match is weak. For some rows the clone size is stated as once, few or many, or as a class when expanded; others skip it.

D: .
J: TRBJ2-1
size: .
V: TRBV21-1
CDR3: CASGRTTGLAGGPQVNEQFF
DNA: TGTGCCAGCGGACGTACCACAGGGCTAGCGGGAGGGCCGCAAGTCAATGAGCAGTTCTTC

D: TRBD1
J: TRBJ1-4
size: .
V: TRBV9
CDR3: CASSVLDRGIEEKLFF
DNA: TGTGCCAGCAGCGTCTTGGACAGGGGGATAGAGGAAAAACTGTTTTTT

D: .
J: TRBJ2-7
size: .
V: TRBV18
CDR3: CASSPAARVTYEQYF
DNA: TGTGCCAGCTCACCAGCTGCCAGGGTAACCTACGAGCAGTACTTC

D: .
J: TRBJ2-5
size: .
V: TRBV12-3/TRBV12-4
CDR3: CASSMDSQETQYF
DNA: TGTGCCAGCAGTATGGACAGCCAAGAGACCCAGTACTTC

D: TRBD1
J: TRBJ1-4
size: few
V: TRBV7-9
CDR3: CASSYWTGRTNEKLFF
DNA: TGTGCCAGCAGCTACTGGACAGGGCGGACTAATGAAAAACTGTTTTTT

D: TRBD2
J: TRBJ2-6
size: .
V: TRBV5-6
CDR3: CASSLAGRTTGANVLTF
DNA: TGTGCCAGCAGCCTAGCGGGACGGACCACTGGGGCCAACGTCCTGACTTTC

D: .
J: TRBJ2-2
size: .
V: TRBV28
CDR3: CASSLSGSGELFF
DNA: TGTGCCAGCAGTTTAAGTGGCTCCGGGGAGCTGTTTTTT

D: TRBD2
J: TRBJ2-1
size: .
V: TRBV5-1
CDR3: CASSQRTSGGNNEQFF
DNA: TGCGCCAGCAGCCAAAGGACTAGCGGGGGAAATAATGAGCAGTTCTTC

D: .
J: TRBJ1-2
size: .
V: TRBV3-1/TRBV3-2
CDR3: CASSQGDTDNYGYTF
DNA: TGTGCCAGCAGCCAAGGGGACACGGATAACTATGGCTACACCTTC

D: TRBD2
J: TRBJ2-2
size: .
V: TRBV5-1
CDR3: CASLLAGGPGELFF
DNA: TGCGCCAGCTTACTAGCGGGAGGACCCGGGGAGCTGTTTTTT

D: TRBD1
J: TRBJ1-2
size: .
V: TRBV30
CDR3: CAWSQDRGYGYTF
DNA: TGTGCCTGGAGTCAGGACAGGGGCTATGGCTACACCTTC

D: TRBD1
J: TRBJ1-1
size: .
V: TRBV7-8
CDR3: CASSSQGQGKSEAFF
DNA: TGTGCCAGCAGCTCTCAGGGACAGGGGAAATCTGAAGCTTTCTTT

D: .
J: TRBJ1-4
size: .
V: TRBV4-2
CDR3: CASSQERENEKLFF
DNA: TGTGCCAGCAGCCAAGAACGGGAGAATGAAAAACTGTTTTTT

D: .
J: TRBJ2-5
size: .
V: TRBV2
CDR3: CASSGQSETQYF
DNA: TGTGCCAGCAGTGGACAGTCTGAGACCCAGTACTTC

D: .
J: TRBJ2-2
size: .
V: TRBV7-3
CDR3: CASSSGSGSTGELFF
DNA: TGTGCCAGCAGCTCTGGTTCAGGATCCACCGGGGAGCTGTTTTTT

D: TRBD2
J: TRBJ2-3
size: .
V: TRBV7-6
CDR3: CASSSGLAGKDTQYF
DNA: TGTGCCAGCAGCTCGGGACTAGCGGGGAAAGATACGCAGTATTTT

D: .
J: TRBJ2-2
size: .
V: TRBV15
CDR3: CATSRDLRENTGELFF
DNA: TGTGCCACCAGCAGAGATCTCCGGGAAAACACCGGGGAGCTGTTTTTT

D: TRBD1
J: TRBJ2-3
size: .
V: TRBV2
CDR3: CASTQDRGIDTQYF
DNA: TGTGCCAGCACTCAGGACAGGGGTATAGATACGCAGTATTTT

D: .
J: TRBJ1-4
size: .
V: TRBV5-1
CDR3: CASSFGGNNEKLFF
DNA: TGCGCCAGCAGCTTCGGGGGGAATAATGAAAAACTGTTTTTT

D: .
J: TRBJ2-4
size: once
V: TRBV3-1/TRBV3-2
CDR3: CASSQSSRQYF
DNA: TGTGCCAGCAGCCAGTCTAGCCGTCAGTACTTC

D: .
J: TRBJ2-2
size: .
V: TRBV9
CDR3: CASSVARQETGELFF
DNA: TGTGCCAGCAGCGTAGCCCGACAGGAGACCGGGGAGCTGTTTTTT

D: .
J: TRBJ2-1
size: .
V: TRBV5-1
CDR3: CASSLEKLLGAYNEQFF
DNA: TGCGCCAGCAGCCTAGAAAAACTATTAGGCGCCTACAATGAGCAGTTCTTC

D: TRBD1
J: TRBJ2-1
size: .
V: TRBV10-3
CDR3: CAISGTGGWNEQFF
DNA: TGTGCCATCAGTGGGACAGGGGGCTGGAATGAGCAGTTCTTC

D: .
J: TRBJ1-1
size: .
V: TRBV29-1
CDR3: CSVDVQMNTEAFF
DNA: TGCAGCGTTGACGTACAGATGAACACTGAAGCTTTCTTT

D: .
J: TRBJ1-5
size: .
V: TRBV2
CDR3: CASSEVPGSNQPQHF
DNA: TGTGCCAGCAGTGAGGTTCCGGGAAGCAATCAGCCCCAGCATTTT

D: TRBD1
J: TRBJ1-2
size: .
V: TRBV6-2/TRBV6-3
CDR3: CASSYRDRSNWAGGYTF
DNA: TGTGCCAGCAGTTACCGGGACAGGAGTAATTGGGCAGGTGGCTACACCTTC

D: TRBD1
J: TRBJ1-2
size: .
V: TRBV14
CDR3: CASSQEDRGHGYTF
DNA: TGTGCCAGCAGCCAGGAGGACAGGGGGCATGGCTACACCTTC

D: .
J: TRBJ1-1
size: .
V: TRBV3-1/TRBV3-2
CDR3: CASSLRGGTEAFF
DNA: TGTGCCAGCAGCCTGAGGGGGGGAACTGAAGCTTTCTTT